The 19 T cell receptor beta chains below all came from one sample that was sequenced in a study of CDR3 diversity in severe acne. Using its own MiXCR run on the PCR reads, TCRdb lists one record per CDR3 protein. Altogether tens of thousands of distinct CDR3 sequences are present, 51% being singletons, with the ten largest covering approximately 14%. The sequenced sample was blood. These receptors all come from a male donor in good health, without acne.

The genes are TRBV19 and TRBJ1-2; 9 positions agree with TRBD1. V shed 4 bases and J 4 bases; nucleotides not matched to a gene: 13. CDR1 LNHDA and CDR2 SQIVND come from the germline V gene (reference sequence). The CDR3 sequence is 17 residues long. CDR3 in DNA: TGTGCCAGTAGTAGGAATACGGGACAGGGCTTCCTCTATGGCTACACCTTC. Its protein product is CASSRNTGQGFLYGYTF.

J is TRBJ2-7 and V is TRBV6-2 or TRBV6-3; no reliable D call. Germline CDR1 MNHEY, CDR2 SVGEGT. V was pared by 5 bases and J by 1 base, with 6 bases between. This CDR3 comprises 12 residues. DNA of the CDR3: TGTGCCAGCAGTCAATCGTCCTACGAGCAGTACTTC. It is translated as CASSQSSYEQYF.

CDR3 coding DNA: TGTGCCACCAGTGATTCTAGCGGGAGCGGAGGTCATGAGCAGTATTTT. It encodes CATSDSSGSGGHEQYF. This sequence joins TRBV24-1 and TRBJ2-3, with 10 bases lining up with TRBD2. V lost 2 bases, J lost 11 bases, and 12 bases stayed unmatched. The CDR3 totals 16 residues. Looked up from germline, CDR1 is KGHDR and CDR2 is SFDVKD.

This clonotype is termed medium-sized. The chain employs TRBV2 and TRBJ1-1, with D tentatively TRBD1 (6 bases). The germline gives CDR1 SNHLY, CDR2 FYNNEI. Between the trimmed V and J ends, which lost 4 bases and 5 bases, there was a span of 11 bases. This CDR3 is 13 amino acids long. The CDR3 protein is CASSVRQGTEAFF. The CDR3 nucleotides read TGTGCCAGCAGTGTGAGGCAGGGGACTGAAGCTTTCTTT.

This chain joins TRBV7-9 and TRBJ1-1, with TRBD1 identical over 7 bases. The CDR3 spans 16 residues. Germline V CDR1 and CDR2: SEHNR, FQNEAQ (reference sequence). Germline trimming cut 5 bases from V and 3 bases from J; bases unmatched to any gene: 12. CDR3 amino acids: CASSGGRGQFDTEAFF. CDR3 sequence (DNA): TGTGCCAGCAGCGGAGGGAGGGGACAGTTTGACACTGAAGCTTTCTTT.

The chain is built from TRBV2 and TRBJ1-3, with unresolved D. V lost 4 bases and J 4 bases, leaving 14 bases between the germline ends. CDR1 SNHLY and CDR2 FYNNEI come from the germline V gene. The CDR3 has 15 amino acids. The CDR3 DNA reads as TGTGCCAGCAGTGGTGGTGGTTTTAAAGGAAACACCATATATTTT. Encoded protein: CASSGGGFKGNTIYF. The full variable domain, its missing parts supplied by reference TRBV2 and TRBJ1-3, is EPEVTQTPSHQVTQMGQEVILRCVPISNHLYFYWYRQILGQKVEFLVSFYNNEISEKSEIFDDQFSVERPDGSNFTLKIRSTKLEDSAMYFCASSGGGFKGNTIYFGEGSWLTVV.

This clonotype was found many times. This chain uses TRBV11-2 with TRBJ2-1, with 9 bases lining up with TRBD2. V trimming: 7 bases; J trimming: 1 base; junction bases outside the gene matches: 17. This CDR3 is built from 19 residues. In germline, CDR1 is SGHAT, CDR2 FQNNGV. The CDR3 region has the DNA TGTGCCAGCAACCACCCCGAGGGGAGCGGGAGGACTTCCTACAATGAGCAGTTCTTC. Translated: CASNHPEGSGRTSYNEQFF.

This clonotype is medium-sized by share. This chain joins TRBV24-1 and TRBJ2-3; 9 bases are a match to TRBD1. Trimming at V came to 3 bases and at J to 6 bases, leaving 3 bases not matched to a gene. CDR3 size: 14 residues. The V gene's germline CDR1 is KGHDR and CDR2 SFDVKD. The CDR3: CATSDRTGVDTQYF. The CDR3 region has the DNA TGTGCCACCAGTGATAGGACAGGGGTGGATACGCAGTATTTT.

By its share, this clonotype is medium-sized. The V call is TRBV19, the J call TRBJ2-1; D is unresolved. This CDR3 is built from 13 residues. V was pared by 2 bases and J by 5 bases, with 7 bases between. Germline CDR1 LNHDA, CDR2 SQIVND (reference sequence). CDR3 amino acids: CASSIQANNEQFF. The CDR3 nucleotides read TGTGCCAGTAGTATACAAGCCAACAATGAGCAGTTCTTC.

The gene calls are TRBV7-3 and TRBJ2-1, with a possible D match to TRBD2 (6 bases). V lost 2 bases and J lost 9, with 20 bases in between. The germline V gene encodes CDR1 SGHTA and CDR2 FQGTGA. The CDR3 is 16 amino acids. The CDR3 sequence: CASSLYAGAGSGEQFF. The CDR3 nucleotides read TGTGCCAGCAGCTTATATGCCGGGGCCGGGAGTGGTGAGCAGTTCTTC. Full variable domain (missing parts from reference TRBV7-3 and TRBJ2-1): GAGVSQTPSNKVTEKGKYVELRCDPISGHTALYWYRQSLGQGPEFLIYFQGTGAADDSGLPNDRFFAVRPEGSVSTLKIQRTERGDSAVYLCASSLYAGAGSGEQFFGPGTRLTVL.

In regard to this clonotype: A read error may account for a junction end that differs from germline. The chain joins TRBV24-1 to TRBJ2-2; TRBD1 matches at 7 bases. CDR3 length: 16 amino acids. Per the germline V gene, CDR1 is KGHDR and CDR2 is SFDVKD. The CDR3 protein is CATSKDRRTSTGELFF. The CDR3 DNA reads TGTGCCACCAGCAAGGACAGGAGGACGAGCACCGGGGAGCTGTTCTTT.

V is TRBV5-8 and J is TRBJ2-5, with TRBD1 as a possible D gene (6 bases). Germline CDR1 is SGHTS and CDR2 is YDEGEE. The CDR3 runs to 13 residues. V was shortened by 4 bases and J by 7 bases, with 14 bases between the two germline ends. CDR3: CASSLETGGTQYF. The DNA of the CDR3 is TGTGCCAGCAGCCTCGAGACAGGAGGGACCCAGTACTTC.

The V gene is TRBV4-1, the J gene TRBJ1-5, with D unclear. CDR1 is MGHRA and CDR2 is YSYEKL in the germline V gene. The V end was cut by 4 bases, the J end by 3 bases, with 13 bases between. This CDR3 region has 15 residues. CDR3 nucleotide sequence: TGCGCCAGCAGCCTAGGATCATTCTACAATCAGCCCCAGCATTTT. It yields the protein CASSLGSFYNQPQHF.

V is TRBV5-1 and J is TRBJ1-1, with a tentative D call TRBD1 (6 bases). Germline V lookup: CDR1 SGHRS, CDR2 YFSETQ. The CDR3 is 15 residues long. Trimming removed 4 bases at V and 5 bases at J, with 18 bases between. This CDR3 is CASSESSGAGTEAFF. CDR3 sequence (DNA): TGCGCCAGCAGCGAGTCCTCAGGGGCGGGGACTGAAGCTTTCTTT. Supplemented by reference TRBV5-1 and TRBJ1-1, the full variable domain reads KAGVTQTPRYLIKTRGQQVTLSCSPISGHRSVSWYQQTPGQGLQFLFEYFSETQRNKGNFPGRFSGRQFSNSRSEMNVSTLELGDSALYLCASSESSGAGTEAFFGQGTRLTVV.

This clonotype was recorded once. The chain couples TRBV7-9 to TRBJ2-5; 11 nucleotides match TRBD2. J gave up 4 bases and V 4 bases, and 5 bases lay outside the gene matches. This CDR3 has 15 residues. Germline values: CDR1 SEHNR, CDR2 FQNEAQ (reference sequence). The CDR3 here is CASSSGTSGPETQYF. The CDR3 DNA reads TGTGCCAGCAGCTCAGGGACTAGCGGTCCAGAGACCCAGTACTTC. The whole variable domain, remainder taken from reference TRBV7-9 and TRBJ2-5, is DTGVSQNPRHKITKRGQNVTFRCDPISEHNRLYWYRQTLGQGPEFLTYFQNEAQLEKSRLLSDRFSAERPKGSFSTLEIQRTEQGDSAMYLCASSSGTSGPETQYFGPGTRLLVL.

The CDR3: CASSFSYGEQYF. CDR3 bases: TGTGCCAGCAGTTTCTCGTACGGCGAGCAGTACTTC. This chain links TRBV28 with TRBJ2-7, with D unclear. With 3 bases removed from V and 6 bases from J, the gap between germline ends came to 9 bases. The CDR3 has 12 residues. The germline V gene encodes CDR1 MDHEN and CDR2 SYDVKM.

The V and J genes are TRBV2 and TRBJ2-7, with TRBD2 matching 9 bases. Looked up from germline, CDR1 is SNHLY and CDR2 is FYNNEI. V was pared by 6 bases and J by 3 bases, with 6 bases of the junction left unmatched. The CDR3 length is 14 residues. The CDR3 here is CASRKREASYEQYF. DNA for the CDR3: TGTGCCAGCAGGAAGCGGGAGGCCAGCTACGAGCAGTACTTC.

The rearrangement uses TRBV11-2 and TRBJ2-3; the match to TRBD2 covers 12 bases. Germline trimming cut 3 bases from V and 8 bases from J; bases unmatched to any gene: 6. CDR1 and CDR2 from the germline V gene are SGHAT and FQNNGV. This CDR3 has 15 amino acids. CDR3 sequence (DNA): TGTGCCAGCAGCTTTGGGACTAGCGGGTCGGGTACGCAGTATTTT. This translates into CASSFGTSGSGTQYF.

The V call is TRBV10-3, the J call TRBJ1-1; D is unclear. The germline V and J ends were trimmed by 4 bases and 1 base, with 7 bases remaining between them. The CDR3 spans 13 residues. Per the germline V gene, CDR1 is ENHRY and CDR2 is SYGVKD. The CDR3 sequence: CAISARANTEAFF. For the CDR3, the DNA is TGTGCCATCAGTGCGCGAGCGAACACTGAAGCTTTCTTT.